This TCR beta chain was retrieved from a study of OX40 agonist ivuxolimab in advanced cancers. On the study more broadly: Age averaged around 58 years (range roughly 23 to 79), and around 78% were male.

The CDR3 extends over 15 amino acids. V was pared by 2 bases and J by 3 bases, with 7 bases of the junction left unmatched. CDR1 MGHDK and CDR2 SYGVNS come from the germline V gene. This table comes from immunoSEQ multiplex PCR, and its TCRdb copy is limited to in-frame clones, with some not included. Of about 62,000 clones in the sample, about four fifths were seen once. Autoimmune disease history or systemic immunosuppression led to patients being barred. Blood specimens came from baseline, cycle 4 day 1, and cycle 7 day 1. The rearrangement joins TRBV25-1 to TRBJ2-7, with 7 bases fitting TRBD2. The sample was CD4+ or CD8+ T cells sorted from blood, taken in a trial of the OX40 agonist ivuxolimab. This TCR was recovered from an adult with an advanced solid tumor such as melanoma, head and neck, liver or kidney cancer. The CDR3 nucleotides are TGTGCCAGCAGTGAAACGGCAGGGAGGGACTACGAGCAGTACTTC. Translation gives CASSETAGRDYEQYF.